The source of this T cell receptor (beta chain) is a study of T cell clones after liver transplantation. On the study more broadly: Liver transplant recipients had immunosuppression withdrawal attempted within 2 years.

Findings and caveats of the study: The donor-reactive repertoire was only partly measurable in two subjects, lacking donor cells. These preliminary findings come from unstandardized post-transplant sampling times. A significant post-transplant drop in circulating graft-donor-reactive CD4 TCRbeta sequences occurred in most of the 8 subjects.

V lost 10 bases, J lost 2 bases, and 11 bases lay in between. The V gene's germline CDR1 is SNHLY and CDR2 FYNNEI. The length of the CDR3 is 12 residues. Assay: immunoSEQ multiplex PCR; the TCRdb copy retains only in-frame clones and omits some. The sample contains tens of thousands of clones, approximately 80% of which appear only once. About this clone: Its antigen remains unidentified.

The TCR comes from a human patient who received a liver transplant. Some of these T cells may belong to the graft donor. This specimen consisted of CD4+ T cells from blood, obtained less than 50 months after liver transplant. This chain joins TRBV2 and TRBJ2-5, with D possibly matching TRBD1 (6 bases). CDR3 bases: TGTGCCACCTCCAGGGGACAAGAGACCCAGTACTTC. It yields the protein CATSRGQETQYF.